One sample yielded the 11 T cell receptor beta chains listed below, sequenced in a study of glioma-infiltrating T cells. Amplification of TCR alpha and beta CDR3 regions from RNA used iRepertoire nested multiplex PCR. TCRdb independently ran MiXCR on the multiplex PCR reads; one entry per CDR3 protein. The sample comprises about 94,000 distinct CDR3 sequences, around 23% of which are singletons, and approximately 7% rests with the top ten. Specimen: glioma tissue, nonneoplastic brain tissue, or PBMCs (not recorded which). The receptors here all came from a human donor with low-grade glioma or glioblastoma, undergoing nonglioma brain surgery, or in good health (not recorded which).

This clonotype has a handful of counts. The chain has TRBV11-2 and TRBJ2-3; D remains unclear. This CDR3 region has 17 residues. Trimming removed 4 bases at V and 1 base at J, with 18 bases between. CDR1 and CDR2 from the germline V gene are SGHAT and FQNNGV. CDR3 DNA sequence: TGTGCCAGCAGCTCGAGAGGTCCGGGCTGGGGCACAGATACGCAGTATTTT. Protein: CASSSRGPGWGTDTQYF.

This clonotype was observed at least ten times. The CDR3 DNA reads TGTGCCAGCAGCCGGAGGACAGGGAAGGATGAGCAGTTCTTC. Translation: CASSRRTGKDEQFF. This rearrangement joins TRBV6-1 to TRBJ2-1, with 8 bases lining up with TRBD1. This CDR3 has 14 amino acids. V lost 6 bases and J lost 8; bases outside the gene matches: 9. Looked up from germline, CDR1 is MNHNS and CDR2 is SASEGT.

Many counts were recorded for this clonotype. V usage is TRBV4-1 and J usage is TRBJ1-1, with 7 positions matching TRBD1. Trimming at V came to 1 base and at J to 0 bases, leaving 5 bases not matched to a gene. The germline CDR1 and CDR2 sequences are MGHRA and YSYEKL. This CDR3 comprises 16 residues. The CDR3 sequence: CASSQGYRGVNTEAFF. CDR3 nucleotide sequence: TGCGCCAGCAGCCAAGGTTACAGGGGAGTGAACACTGAAGCTTTCTTT.

This clonotype occurred many times. The gene calls are TRBV7-2 and TRBJ2-6; maybe TRBD2 (6 bases). Germline assignment: CDR1 SGHTA and CDR2 FQGNSA. Trimming cost V 1 base and J 0 bases, with 10 bases left between them. The CDR3 is 17 residues long. The CDR3 spells CASSLGVGSSGANVLTF. The CDR3 region has the DNA TGTGCCAGCAGCTTAGGTGTCGGGAGCTCTGGGGCCAACGTCCTGACTTTC. The whole variable domain, filled in from reference TRBV7-2 and TRBJ2-6, reads GAGVSQSPSNKVTEKGKDVELRCDPISGHTALYWYRQSLGQGLEFLIYFQGNSAPDKSGLPSDRFSAERTGGSVSTLTIQRTQQEDSAVYLCASSLGVGSSGANVLTFGAGSRLTVL.

Note on this clonotype: A much more abundant neighbour one base away suggests this may be a read error. The chain couples TRBV3-1 to TRBJ2-7; D gene ambiguous. The germline V gene encodes CDR1 LGHDT and CDR2 YNNKEL (reference sequence). V was cut by 3 bases and J by 6 bases, with 6 bases left in between. CDR3 length equals 11 residues. CDR3 in amino acids: CASSHVGEQYF. CDR3 coding DNA: TGTGCCAGCAGCCACGTAGGCGAGCAGTACTTC.

This clonotype was seen once. The V gene is TRBV29-1, the J gene TRBJ2-5, with 8 nucleotides matching TRBD2. This CDR3 is built from 14 residues. The junction had 12 bases not matched to a gene; V was cut back by 7 bases and J by 5 bases. Germline V gene lookup returns CDR1 SQVTM and CDR2 ANQGSEA. The CDR3 nucleotides are TGCAGCGCCTCCGGGGGGGCAGGGACGGAGACCCAGTACTTC. Translating it yields CSASGGAGTETQYF.

The V and J genes are TRBV7-9 and TRBJ2-2; 13 nucleotides agree with TRBD2. Germline assignment: CDR1 SEHNR and CDR2 FQNEAQ (reference sequence). After removal of 5 bases from V and 2 bases from J, the junction contained 8 bases not matched to a gene. This CDR3 region has 18 residues. The DNA of the CDR3 is TGTGCCAGCAGCGATAGAGGACTAGCGGGAGCCAACACCGGGGAGCTGTTTTTT. Its translation: CASSDRGLAGANTGELFF.

This clonotype was counted many times. The CDR3: CATGGGGYEQYF. Here the CDR3 DNA reads TGTGCCACTGGAGGAGGTGGGTACGAGCAGTACTTC. The chain links TRBV10-3 to TRBJ2-7, with a tentative D call TRBD2 (5 bases). CDR3 length: 12 residues. The germline CDR1 and CDR2 sequences are ENHRY and SYGVKD. Trimming took off 10 bases at V and 4 bases at J, with 14 bases between the two ends.

This clonotype was seen repeatedly, ten times or more. This chain joins TRBV10-3 and TRBJ1-2; 8 bases fit TRBD1. The CDR3 consists of 13 residues. Germline CDR1 is ENHRY and CDR2 is SYGVKD. V was pared by 6 bases and J by 6 bases, with 6 bases of the junction left unmatched. This CDR3 reads CAIRGTGPHGYTF. The CDR3 DNA sequence: TGTGCCATCAGGGGGACAGGTCCCCATGGCTACACCTTC.

On this clonotype itself: This could be a read error, since a much larger clone is one nucleotide away. The rearrangement joins TRBV6-1 to TRBJ2-7; no clear D. CDR1 and CDR2 from the germline V gene are MNHNS and SASEGT. V gave up 8 bases and J gave up 3 bases, with 11 bases separating them. This CDR3 comprises 12 residues. The CDR3 protein is CASPSRFYEQYF. In DNA, the CDR3 is TGTGCCAGCCCCAGCCGGTTCTACGAGCAGTACTTC.

This clonotype occurred a few times. The DNA of the CDR3 is TGTGCCAGCAGCTTAGTCAGGGGGTTTTCCGGGGAGCTGTTTTTT. Its translation is CASSLVRGFSGELFF. This sequence joins TRBV7-2 and TRBJ2-2, with 7 bases matching TRBD1. Germline CDR1 reads SGHTA; CDR2 reads FQGNSA. The V and J ends lost 1 base and 6 bases, in that order; junction bases with no gene match: 5. The CDR3 sequence is 15 residues long.